One TCR beta chain is described in this entry. Unmatched junction bases numbered 9, after V lost 3 bases and J lost 0 bases. The germline gives CDR1 SGHTA, CDR2 FQGNSA. The CDR3 has 17 amino acids. Assay used: immunoSEQ multiplex PCR; TCRdb lists only in-frame clones, some missing. The table records 45,000 to 55,000 clones, roughly nine tenths of them present only once. Mixed chimerism was transient after nonmyeloablative marrow transplants from related graft donors. These data are taken from a study of Tregs in tolerant kidney transplant recipients. Sequences were derived from CD8+ T cells from blood (PBMCs), sampled 24 months after the transplant. This chain connects TRBV7-2 to TRBJ1-1; 8 bases line up with TRBD1. This clonotype was sampled from a human patient who received a combined kidney and bone marrow transplant. Some T cells may be transferred from the graft donor. The CDR3 DNA follows: TGTGCCAGCAGCTTTTTATCAGGGGGCTCCATGAACACTGAAGCTTTCTTT. Amino acids: CASSFLSGGSMNTEAFF.